The 27 T cell receptor beta chains in this list originate from one sample, sequenced in a study of cytomegalovirus exposure and HLA in healthy donors (dated by TCRdb to about 2017). Library preparation employed the immunoSEQ multiplex PCR assay. The multiplex PCR relied on a mix of 60 forward primers for TCR Vbeta segments and 13 reverse primers for TCR Jbeta segments. Here the immuneACCESS table is served through TCRdb, limited to in-frame sequences with V and J called. Missing clones are a known gap in these copies; in checked studies unresolved V genes cover under half, and the rest lacks a known reason. The sample has around 200,000 clones on record, approximately 80% of them singletons. 1.3% to 1.5% of the sample is held by the ten biggest clonotypes. The sample comprised PBMCs. These receptors came from a girl aged 10-17 years in good health and CMV-seronegative.

This sequence joins TRBV19 and TRBJ1-1, with D possibly TRBD1 on 6 matching bases. The CDR3 contains 14 residues. CDR1 is LNHDA and CDR2 is SQIVND in the germline V gene (reference sequence). V dropped 3 bases and J dropped 3 bases, with 11 bases sitting between them. CDR3 amino acids: CASSMGAGYTEAFF. The CDR3 DNA is TGTGCCAGTAGTATGGGGGCTGGGTACACTGAAGCTTTCTTT.

The V and J genes are TRBV5-8 and TRBJ1-2; TRBD1 aligns across 9 bases. Per germline, CDR1 SGHTS and CDR2 YDEGEE. Trimming at V came to 4 bases and at J to 5 bases, leaving 6 bases not matched to a gene. The CDR3 contains 14 residues. CDR3 nucleotide sequence: TGTGCCAGCAGCACCCGACAGGGGGGTTATGGCTACACCTTC. It encodes CASSTRQGGYGYTF.

The gene calls are TRBV18 and TRBJ1-5; TRBD1 is a possible D gene (6 bases). The V gene lost 2 bases and the J gene lost 2 bases, with 16 bases spanning the gap. The germline V gene has CDR1 KGHSH and CDR2 LQKENI. This CDR3 is 17 amino acids long. The CDR3 sequence: CASSPSSGGGRNQPQHF. The CDR3 DNA reads as TGTGCCAGCTCACCATCTTCGGGGGGCGGTCGCAATCAGCCCCAGCATTTT.

This chain links TRBV19 with TRBJ1-4; 10 bases are a match to TRBD1. The CDR3 is made up of 14 amino acids. Germline CDR1 LNHDA, CDR2 SQIVND (reference sequence). J gave up 7 bases and V 6 bases, and 5 bases lay outside the gene matches. The CDR3 loop is CASRRQGAGEKLFF. The CDR3 DNA sequence: TGTGCCAGTAGAAGACAGGGGGCGGGTGAAAAACTGTTTTTT.

V is TRBV19 and J is TRBJ2-7; TRBD1 agrees at 10 bases. Germline trimming cut 4 bases from V and 0 bases from J; bases unmatched to any gene: 0. Germline CDR1 reads LNHDA; CDR2 reads SQIVND (reference sequence). The CDR3 is made up of 14 amino acids. The CDR3 here is CASSRTGGSYEQYF. The DNA for the CDR3 is TGTGCCAGTAGTAGGACAGGGGGCTCCTACGAGCAGTACTTC.

A few counts support this clone. The chain combines TRBV6-5 with TRBJ1-1; no firm D call. Germline loops: CDR1 MNHEY, CDR2 SVGAGI. The CDR3 length is 14 residues. With 6 bases removed from V and 1 base from J, the gap between germline ends came to 12 bases. As DNA, the CDR3 is TGTGCCAGCAGCCTCACCACTGGGAACACTGAAGCTTTCTTT. Translation gives CASSLTTGNTEAFF.

This chain connects TRBV5-4 to TRBJ1-1; TRBD1 might be the D (5 bases). The V and J ends lost 3 bases and 1 base respectively, with 7 bases between them. CDR1 and CDR2 (germline): SGHNT, YYREEE (reference sequence). The CDR3 totals 13 residues. CDR3 DNA sequence: TGTGCCAGCAGCTCGGACACGAACACTGAAGCTTTCTTT. It translates to CASSSDTNTEAFF. Looking up the rest from reference TRBV5-4 and TRBJ1-1 gives the full variable domain: ETGVTQSPTHLIKTRGQQVTLRCSSQSGHNTVSWYQQALGQGPQFIFQYYREEENGRGNFPPRFSGLQFPNYSSELNVNALELDDSALYLCASSSDTNTEAFFGQGTRLTVV.

About this clone itself: In the same sample, other DNA sequences code for this CDR3. The chain employs TRBV19 and TRBJ1-4, with 8 bases fitting TRBD1. The V segment lost 5 bases and the J segment 6 bases; nucleotides outside the gene matches: 5. Per the germline V gene, CDR1 is LNHDA and CDR2 is SQIVND (reference sequence). This CDR3 has 14 residues. CDR3 nucleotide sequence: TGTGCCAGTAGTCTGGACAGGGTAGATGAAAAACTGTTTTTT. Translating it yields CASSLDRVDEKLFF.

The chain recombines TRBV28 with TRBJ1-1, with 8 bases matching TRBD1. V lost 6 bases and J lost 3; bases outside the gene matches: 9. This CDR3 contains 15 residues. Germline V gene data show CDR1 as MDHEN and CDR2 as SYDVKM. CDR3: CASSHRRGQDTEAFF. DNA of the CDR3: TGTGCCAGCAGCCACCGCAGGGGGCAAGACACTGAAGCTTTCTTT.

V is TRBV27 and J is TRBJ1-1, with 9 bases that match TRBD1. Germline V gene lookup returns CDR1 MNHEY and CDR2 SMNVEV (reference sequence). CDR3 length equals 15 residues. J gave up 4 bases and V 5 bases, and 8 bases lay outside the gene matches. The CDR3 loop reads CASSPTNRGRTEAFF. The CDR3 DNA is TGTGCCAGCAGTCCTACCAACAGGGGGCGCACTGAAGCTTTCTTT.

The chain combines TRBV28 with TRBJ2-1; 14 positions match TRBD2. Germline values: CDR1 MDHEN, CDR2 SYDVKM. Trimming cost V 5 bases and J 10 bases; bases outside gene matches: 10. The CDR3 covers 16 residues. The CDR3 DNA is TGTGCCAGCAGTGGCCTCGGGGGACTAGCGGGGGAAGAGCAGTTCTTC. Translation gives CASSGLGGLAGEEQFF.

The rearrangement joins TRBV19 to TRBJ2-1, with TRBD2 matching 12 bases. The germline V gene encodes CDR1 LNHDA and CDR2 SQIVND (reference sequence). V was pared by 2 bases and J by 8 bases, with 7 bases of the junction left unmatched. This CDR3 comprises 16 residues. The chain's CDR3 is CASSIPSSGRADEQFF. CDR3 coding DNA: TGTGCCAGTAGTATACCCTCTAGCGGGAGGGCCGATGAGCAGTTCTTC. Looking up the rest from reference TRBV19 and TRBJ2-1 gives the full variable domain: DGGITQSPKYLFRKEGQNVTLSCEQNLNHDAMYWYRQDPGQGLRLIYYSQIVNDFQKGDIAEGYSVSREKKESFPLTVTSAQKNPTAFYLCASSIPSSGRADEQFFGPGTRLTVL.

The chain combines TRBV27 with TRBJ2-1; 7 nucleotides align to TRBD1. This CDR3 has 17 residues. Germline V gives CDR1 MNHEY, CDR2 SMNVEV (reference sequence). V dropped 6 bases and J dropped 7; count of bases not matched to a gene: 18. The CDR3: CASRQQHRDRAANEQFF. DNA for the CDR3: TGTGCCAGCAGACAACAACACCGCGACAGGGCGGCTAATGAGCAGTTCTTC.

The CDR3 nucleotides read TGTGCCAGCAGTCTGAAGGGACAGAGCTCTGGAAACACCATATATTTT. Its protein is CASSLKGQSSGNTIYF. The chain recombines TRBV27 with TRBJ1-3; the match to TRBD1 covers 7 bases. The CDR3 has 16 residues. J gave up 0 bases and V 5 bases, and 7 bases lay outside the gene matches. Germline CDR1 is MNHEY and CDR2 is SMNVEV (reference sequence).

V usage is TRBV30 and J usage is TRBJ2-7, with D maybe TRBD2 (5 bases). The CDR3 contains 11 residues. CDR1 and CDR2 from the germline V gene are GTSNPN and SVGIG (reference sequence). The germline V and J ends were trimmed by 4 bases and 3 bases, with 7 bases remaining between them. CDR3 loop: CAWNGGYEQYF. The CDR3 DNA is TGTGCCTGGAATGGAGGCTACGAGCAGTACTTC. Full variable domain (rest looked up from reference TRBV30 and TRBJ2-7): SQTIHQWPATLVQPVGSPLSLECTVEGTSNPNLYWYRQAAGRGLQLLFYSVGIGQISSEVPQNLSASRPQDRQFILSSKKLLLSDSGFYLCAWNGGYEQYFGPGTRLTVT.

V and J are TRBV7-9 and TRBJ2-5; TRBD2 matches 7 bases. Germline CDR1 SEHNR, CDR2 FQNEAQ (reference sequence). V lost 3 bases, J lost 4 bases, and 11 bases stayed unmatched. The CDR3 consists of 16 residues. As DNA, the CDR3 is TGTGCCAGCAGCTTGACAGCGGGGCCCCAATCAGAGACCCAGTACTTC. Protein product: CASSLTAGPQSETQYF.

The rearrangement joins TRBV18 to TRBJ2-1; 7 bases are shared with TRBD2. Trimming took 0 bases from V and 5 from J; bases not matched to a gene: 7. The germline V gene encodes CDR1 KGHSH and CDR2 LQKENI. This CDR3 is built from 16 residues. The DNA of the CDR3 is TGTGCCAGCTCACCACCCGGGGGGATCCTACACAATGAGCAGTTCTTC. As protein: CASSPPGGILHNEQFF.

The rearrangement joins TRBV30 to TRBJ1-3; a weak D match, TRBD1 (6 bases). V gave up 4 bases and J gave up 0 bases, with 13 bases separating them. CDR3 length equals 15 residues. CDR1 and CDR2 from the germline V gene are GTSNPN and SVGIG (reference sequence). As DNA, the CDR3 is TGTGCCTGGACAGGACAGCCGAGCTCTGGAAACACCATATATTTT. Protein sequence: CAWTGQPSSGNTIYF.

V and J are TRBV7-9 and TRBJ1-4, with D unresolved. CDR3 length: 16 amino acids. V was pared by 1 base and J by 5 bases, with 14 bases between. CDR1 and CDR2 (germline): SEHNR, FQNEAQ (reference sequence). CDR3 protein: CASSLGTGIENEKLFF. In nucleotides, the CDR3 is TGTGCCAGCAGCTTAGGGACGGGAATAGAAAATGAAAAACTGTTTTTT.

The chain combines TRBV9 with TRBJ1-6, with no clear D. Trimming shortened V by 1 base and J by 13 bases, and 12 bases separated the two germline ends. Germline lookup yields CDR1 SGDLS and CDR2 YYNGEE. The CDR3 runs 13 residues. The CDR3 here is CASSVSGSRPLHF. The CDR3 nucleotides read TGTGCCAGCAGCGTATCAGGTTCTCGCCCCCTCCACTTT.

V and J are TRBV30 and TRBJ1-4, with TRBD1 identical over 7 bases. Germline CDR1 reads GTSNPN; CDR2 reads SVGIG (reference sequence). With 2 bases clipped from V and 5 bases from J, the junction kept 5 bases outside the gene matches. The CDR3 spans 14 residues. CDR3 region: CAWSKGQKNEKLFF. In nucleotides, the CDR3 is TGTGCCTGGAGTAAGGGACAGAAAAATGAAAAACTGTTTTTT.

This chain joins TRBV29-1 and TRBJ2-3, with TRBD2 matching over 7 bases. Germline V gene sequence: CDR1 SQVTM, CDR2 ANQGSEA. J was trimmed by 3 bases and V by 0 bases; bases with no gene match: 9. This CDR3 has 16 amino acids. CDR3: CSVEDLGRGRTDTQYF. The CDR3 DNA is TGCAGCGTTGAAGATCTAGGGAGGGGCAGGACAGATACGCAGTATTTT.

This clone has more than one count but fewer than ten. This rearrangement joins TRBV7-3 to TRBJ1-1; 9 bases match TRBD1. The germline CDR1 and CDR2 sequences are SGHTA and FQGTGA. The junction had 7 bases not matched to a gene; V was cut back by 5 bases and J by 6 bases. The CDR3 is made up of 14 amino acids. The CDR3 region has the DNA TGTGCCAGCAGCCAACAGGGGGCAAGCGCTGAAGCTTTCTTT. Translating it yields CASSQQGASAEAFF. The whole variable domain, remainder taken from reference TRBV7-3 and TRBJ1-1, is GAGVSQTPSNKVTEKGKYVELRCDPISGHTALYWYRQSLGQGPEFLIYFQGTGAADDSGLPNDRFFAVRPEGSVSTLKIQRTERGDSAVYLCASSQQGASAEAFFGQGTRLTVV.

The chain has TRBV13 and TRBJ2-7; 9 positions agree with TRBD1. V dropped 4 bases and J dropped 1; count of bases not matched to a gene: 5. Germline assignment: CDR1 PRHDT and CDR2 FYEKMQ (reference sequence). The CDR3 totals 15 residues. The CDR3 DNA reads as TGTGCCAGCAGCTCGATAGACAGGGGGTCCTACGAGCAGTACTTC. Amino acid sequence: CASSSIDRGSYEQYF.

The V gene is TRBV9, the J gene TRBJ2-3; the D is unclear. Deletions cut 4 bases from V and 11 bases from J, with 17 bases between. The CDR3 loop spans 13 amino acids. The germline CDR1 and CDR2 sequences are SGDLS and YYNGEE. CDR3 amino acids: CASSPLSGLEQYF. The DNA for the CDR3 is TGTGCCAGCAGCCCCCTTTCGGGTCTCGAGCAGTATTTT. Variable domain in full (rest from reference TRBV9 and TRBJ2-3): DSGVTQTPKHLITATGQRVTLRCSPRSGDLSVYWYQQSLDQGLQFLIQYYNGEERAKGNILERFSAQQFPDLHSELNLSSLELGDSALYFCASSPLSGLEQYFGPGTRLTVL.

As regards this clone: The sample carries other DNA sequences with the same CDR3. The chain is built from TRBV18 and TRBJ1-2; 10 bases are a match to TRBD1. CDR1 is KGHSH and CDR2 is LQKENI in the germline V gene. J was trimmed by 2 bases and V by 5 bases; bases with no gene match: 2. This CDR3 comprises 14 residues. CDR3 in DNA: TGTGCCAGCTCATCGGGACAGGGGAACTATGGCTACACCTTC. Translation: CASSSGQGNYGYTF.

The gene calls are TRBV7-2 and TRBJ2-6; tentatively, D is TRBD1 (6 bases). Germline-derived CDR1 and CDR2 are SGHTA and FQGNSA. The CDR3 is made up of 19 amino acids. The V end lost 3 bases, the J end lost 2 bases, and 20 bases lay between the germline ends. CDR3 DNA sequence: TGTGCCAGCAGCTTTATGGGGGCGACGGGTCCAACTGGGGCCAACGTCCTGACTTTC. Translated, it gives CASSFMGATGPTGANVLTF.